The source of this T cell receptor (beta chain) is a study of T cell responses to AZD1222 COVID-19 vaccine (dated by TCRdb to about 2021). Background for the entire study: AZD1222 recipients whose second dose came at about 4 weeks and those whose second dose came at about 12 weeks were combined into one group, since spike-specific TCR depth and breadth did not differ between the two schedules. A total of 233 trial participants underwent TCR sequencing, of whom some 200 had received two doses of AZD1222 and approximately 26 had received two doses of the MenACWY control vaccine. Trial participants were enrolled by age into subgroups of 18-55, 56-69 and 70-plus years, and around 150, 29 and 61 TCR-sequenced participants, respectively, were included in these subgroups.

The CDR3, cysteine through phenylalanine, is 15 amino acids long. Only the CDR3 portion is preserved as DNA: 45 bases, with reading frame beginning at the first base. Relative to germline, V is missing 4 bases and J is missing 3 bases, with 8 bases of the junction outside any gene match. From the germline V gene (reference sequence), CDR1 is LGHDT and CDR2 is YNNKEL. The CDR3 regions of human TCRbeta chains were analyzed by immunosequencing. On the authors' methods: Repertoire TCRs were checked for matches against a reference library of SARS-CoV-2-specific TCRs that had been generated using the MIRA antigen-specificity platform. Breadth meant the fraction of unique TCRs that were SARS-CoV-2-associated, whereas depth meant the fraction of total T cells that were SARS-CoV-2-associated. Using the MIRA data, each spike-specific TCR was assigned both to the spike region to which the TCR was reactive and to a CD4 or CD8 class. Log10-transformed breadth and depth values were compared by one-way ANOVA with Sidak's multiple comparisons tests. What TCRdb holds here is the immuneACCESS table cut down to in-frame rearrangements. Part of the clones is not present; checked against another copy, under half of the missing clones reflect an unresolved V gene, and the others are unexplained. V and J calls plus clone size are reproduced from that table; the DNA served to infer D and trimming. The sample table shows some 130,000 clones, and roughly 91% are seen once. The leading ten clones occupy roughly 9% of the sample.

As for this clone: Its binding antigen is unknown. No clone much larger than this one lies a single base away; base qualities are absent.

The time point label, read with the paper, signifies: baseline before first vaccination. The vaccinee samples were drawn from two UK trials, COV001 and COV002, one of which was a single-blind randomized controlled phase 2/3 trial testing AZD1222 (ChAdOx1 nCoV-19) in healthy adults. For TCRbeta chain sequencing, PBMC samples from trial participants were taken at day 0 and at day 28 after the second dose. Broad study findings and their caveats: Reportedly, almost half of the unique spike-specific TCRs recognized epitopes lying outside the regions that are mutated in the B.1.351 and B.1.1.7 variants. Because no day 14 peak-response samples were available, repertoires were characterized only after the peak T cell response. Conclusions about previously exposed vaccinees were limited because only a handful of AZD1222 recipients were SARS-CoV-2 seropositive at baseline. Spike-specific TCR breadth and depth rose significantly after two AZD1222 doses compared with day 0 and with MenACWY recipients. Most participants were white British and females outnumbered males, and the authors suggested that clonal diversity may have been underestimated. The vaccine-associated CD4 TCRs covered the entire spike protein, and the dominant responses fell in regions 160-218 and 743-854. The 56-69-year group was small, and its depth increase did not reach significance, likely because of low power.

In this chain, TRBV3-1 (or the pseudogene TRBV3-2) is recombined with TRBJ1-1, with 7 junctional bases fitting TRBD1. This specimen consisted of peripheral blood, obtained on day 0 of AZD1222 vaccination. This clonotype was obtained from an adult in good health. The nucleotide sequence reads TGTGCCAGCAGCCGCATGACAGGGCACTACACTGAAGCTTTCTTT. The translation is CASSRMTGHYTEAFF.